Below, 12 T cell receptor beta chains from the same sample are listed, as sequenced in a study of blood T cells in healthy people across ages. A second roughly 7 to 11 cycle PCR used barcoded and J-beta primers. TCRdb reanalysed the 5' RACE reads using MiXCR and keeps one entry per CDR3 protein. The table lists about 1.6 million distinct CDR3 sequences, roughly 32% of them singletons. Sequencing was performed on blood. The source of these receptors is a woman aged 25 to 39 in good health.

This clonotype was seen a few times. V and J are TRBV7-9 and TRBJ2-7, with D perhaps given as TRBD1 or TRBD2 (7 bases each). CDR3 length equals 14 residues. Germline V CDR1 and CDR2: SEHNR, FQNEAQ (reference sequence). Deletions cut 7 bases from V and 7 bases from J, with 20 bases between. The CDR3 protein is CASTSGEGAREQYF. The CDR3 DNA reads TGTGCCAGCACCTCGGGGGAGGGGGCGCGTGAGCAGTACTTC. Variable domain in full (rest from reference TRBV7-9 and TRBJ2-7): DTGVSQNPRHKITKRGQNVTFRCDPISEHNRLYWYRQTLGQGPEFLTYFQNEAQLEKSRLLSDRFSAERPKGSFSTLEIQRTEQGDSAMYLCASTSGEGAREQYFGPGTRLTVT.

The CDR3 sequence is CASSVGAGTPYEQYF. The CDR3 DNA is TGTGCCAGCAGCGTAGGCGCAGGGACCCCCTACGAGCAGTACTTC. The rearrangement links TRBV9 to TRBJ2-7; D may correspond to TRBD1 or TRBD2 (5 bases each). From germline, CDR1 is SGDLS and CDR2 YYNGEE. The germline V and J ends were trimmed by 0 bases and 2 bases, with 12 bases remaining between them. CDR3 length: 15 residues.

The CDR3 protein is CSARDGRARAQYF. In DNA, the CDR3 is TGCAGTGCTAGGGACGGGAGGGCCCGGGCCCAGTACTTC. J is TRBJ2-5 and V is TRBV20-1; 8 bases match TRBD2. Trimming removed 3 bases from V and 9 bases from J; junction bases left unmatched: 9. The CDR3 is made up of 13 amino acids. The germline V gene encodes CDR1 DFQATT and CDR2 SNEGSKA (reference sequence).

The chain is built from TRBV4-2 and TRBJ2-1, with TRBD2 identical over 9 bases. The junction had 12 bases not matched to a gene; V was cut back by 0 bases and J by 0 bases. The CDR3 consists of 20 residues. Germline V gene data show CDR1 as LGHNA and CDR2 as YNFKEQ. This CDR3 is CASSQDHRGTSLSSYNEQFF. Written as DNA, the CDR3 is TGTGCCAGCAGCCAAGATCATCGGGGGACTAGCCTGAGCTCCTACAATGAGCAGTTCTTC.

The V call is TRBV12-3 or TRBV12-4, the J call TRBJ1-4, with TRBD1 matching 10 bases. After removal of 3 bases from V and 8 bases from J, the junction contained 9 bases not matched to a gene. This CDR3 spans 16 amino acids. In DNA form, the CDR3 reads TGTGCCAGCAGTTTTAGGCGGGGGACAGGGGAGGAAAAACTGTTTTTT. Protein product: CASSFRRGTGEEKLFF.

The CDR3 is CAIGAVGNSENSPLHF. The CDR3 coding sequence is TGTGCCATCGGGGCCGTAGGTAACAGCGAAAATTCACCCCTCCACTTT. This sequence joins TRBV10-3 and TRBJ1-6, with a weak D call TRBD1 (5 bases). Trimming cost V 8 bases and J 7 bases, with 21 bases left between them. CDR3 length: 16 amino acids. In germline, CDR1 is ENHRY, CDR2 SYGVKD.

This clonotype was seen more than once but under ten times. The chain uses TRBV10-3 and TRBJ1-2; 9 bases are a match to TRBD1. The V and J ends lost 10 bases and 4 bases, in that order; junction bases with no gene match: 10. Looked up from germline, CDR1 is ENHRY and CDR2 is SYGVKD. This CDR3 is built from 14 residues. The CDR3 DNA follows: TGTGCCAGCGATCCCGGGACAGGGAGCTATGGCTACACCTTC. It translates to CASDPGTGSYGYTF.

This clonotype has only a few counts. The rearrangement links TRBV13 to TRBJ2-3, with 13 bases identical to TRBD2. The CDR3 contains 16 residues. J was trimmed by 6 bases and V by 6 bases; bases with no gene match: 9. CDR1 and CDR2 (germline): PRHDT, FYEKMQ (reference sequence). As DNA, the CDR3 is TGTGCCAGCAGTCCCCGACTAGCGGGGGGCGGGGATACGCAGTATTTT. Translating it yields CASSPRLAGGGDTQYF.

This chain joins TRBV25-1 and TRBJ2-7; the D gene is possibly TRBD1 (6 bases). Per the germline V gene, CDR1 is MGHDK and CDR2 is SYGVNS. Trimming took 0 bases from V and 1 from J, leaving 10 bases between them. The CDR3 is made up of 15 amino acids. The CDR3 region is CASSEYYRESYEQYF. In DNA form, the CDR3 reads TGTGCCAGCAGTGAATACTACAGGGAATCCTACGAGCAGTACTTC.

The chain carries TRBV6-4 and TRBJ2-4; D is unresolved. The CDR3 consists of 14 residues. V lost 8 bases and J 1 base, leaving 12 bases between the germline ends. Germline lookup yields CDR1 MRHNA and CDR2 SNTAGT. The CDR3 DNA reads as TGTGCCAGCCCGGGCCCTGGGGCCAAAAACATTCAGTACTTC. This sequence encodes CASPGPGAKNIQYF.

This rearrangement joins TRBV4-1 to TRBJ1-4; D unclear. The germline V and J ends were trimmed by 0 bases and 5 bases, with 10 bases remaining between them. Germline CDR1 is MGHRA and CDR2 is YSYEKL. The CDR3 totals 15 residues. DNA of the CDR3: TGCGCCAGCAGCCAAGACGGAGCTCGGAATGAAAAACTGTTTTTT. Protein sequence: CASSQDGARNEKLFF.

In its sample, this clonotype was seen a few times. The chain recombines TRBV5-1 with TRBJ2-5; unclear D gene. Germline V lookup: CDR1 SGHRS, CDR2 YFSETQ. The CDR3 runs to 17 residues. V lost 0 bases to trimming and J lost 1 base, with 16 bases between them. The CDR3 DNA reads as TGCGCCAGCAGCTTGGGAGGCTCCCGGTTAGCCCAAGAGACCCAGTACTTC. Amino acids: CASSLGGSRLAQETQYF.